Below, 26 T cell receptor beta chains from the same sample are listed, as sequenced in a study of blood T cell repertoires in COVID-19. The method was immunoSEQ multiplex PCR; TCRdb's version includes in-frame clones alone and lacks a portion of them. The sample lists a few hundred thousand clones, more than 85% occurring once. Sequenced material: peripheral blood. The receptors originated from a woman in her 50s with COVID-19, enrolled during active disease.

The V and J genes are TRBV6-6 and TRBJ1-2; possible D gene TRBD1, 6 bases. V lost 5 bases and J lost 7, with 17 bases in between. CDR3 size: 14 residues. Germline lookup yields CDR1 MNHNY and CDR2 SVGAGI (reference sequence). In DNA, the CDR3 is TGTGCCAGCAGTCCTTCCCGGGGGGCAGCTGGCTACACCTTC. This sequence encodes CASSPSRGAAGYTF.

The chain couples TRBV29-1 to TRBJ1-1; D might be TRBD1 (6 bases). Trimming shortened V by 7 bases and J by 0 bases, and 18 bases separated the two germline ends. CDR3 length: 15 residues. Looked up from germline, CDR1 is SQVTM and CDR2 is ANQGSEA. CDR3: CSAVLWTDLNTEAFF. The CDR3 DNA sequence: TGCAGCGCCGTCCTATGGACAGACCTGAACACTGAAGCTTTCTTT.

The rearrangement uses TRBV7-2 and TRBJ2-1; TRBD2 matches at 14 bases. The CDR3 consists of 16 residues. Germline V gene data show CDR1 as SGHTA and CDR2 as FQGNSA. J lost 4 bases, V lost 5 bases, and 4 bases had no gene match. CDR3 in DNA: TGTGCCAGCAGCCCGGGACTAGCGGGGGCATACAATGAGCAGTTCTTC. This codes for CASSPGLAGAYNEQFF. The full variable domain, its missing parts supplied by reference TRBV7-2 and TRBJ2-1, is GAGVSQSPSNKVTEKGKDVELRCDPISGHTALYWYRQSLGQGLEFLIYFQGNSAPDKSGLPSDRFSAERTGGSVSTLTIQRTQQEDSAVYLCASSPGLAGAYNEQFFGPGTRLTVL.

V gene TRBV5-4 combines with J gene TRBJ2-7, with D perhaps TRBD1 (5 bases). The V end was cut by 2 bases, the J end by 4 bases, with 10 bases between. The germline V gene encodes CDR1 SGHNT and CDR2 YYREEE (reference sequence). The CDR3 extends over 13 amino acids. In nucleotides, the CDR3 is TGTGCCAGCAGCTTAGACAGAAGATACGAGCAGTACGTC. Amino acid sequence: CASSLDRRYEQYV.

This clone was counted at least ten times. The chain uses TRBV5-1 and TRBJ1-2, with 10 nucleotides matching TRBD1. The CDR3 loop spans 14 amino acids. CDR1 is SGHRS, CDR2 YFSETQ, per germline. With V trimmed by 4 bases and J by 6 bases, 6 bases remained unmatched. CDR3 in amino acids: CASSPQDRGNGYTF. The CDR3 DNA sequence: TGCGCCAGCAGCCCCCAGGACAGGGGGAATGGCTACACCTTC.

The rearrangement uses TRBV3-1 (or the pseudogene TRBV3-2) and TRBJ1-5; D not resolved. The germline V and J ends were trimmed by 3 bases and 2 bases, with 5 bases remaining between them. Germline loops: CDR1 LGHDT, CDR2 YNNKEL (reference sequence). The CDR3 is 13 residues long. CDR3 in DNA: TGTGCCAGCAGCCAGTGGCGCAATCAGCCCCAGCATTTT. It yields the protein CASSQWRNQPQHF.

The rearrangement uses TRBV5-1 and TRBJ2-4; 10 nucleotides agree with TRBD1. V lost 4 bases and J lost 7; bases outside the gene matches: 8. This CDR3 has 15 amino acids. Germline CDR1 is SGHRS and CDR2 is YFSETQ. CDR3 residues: CASSARTGGGNIQYF. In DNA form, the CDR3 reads TGCGCCAGCAGCGCTAGGACAGGGGGAGGTAACATTCAGTACTTC. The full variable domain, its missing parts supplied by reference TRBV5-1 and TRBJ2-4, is KAGVTQTPRYLIKTRGQQVTLSCSPISGHRSVSWYQQTPGQGLQFLFEYFSETQRNKGNFPGRFSGRQFSNSRSEMNVSTLELGDSALYLCASSARTGGGNIQYFGAGTRLSVL.

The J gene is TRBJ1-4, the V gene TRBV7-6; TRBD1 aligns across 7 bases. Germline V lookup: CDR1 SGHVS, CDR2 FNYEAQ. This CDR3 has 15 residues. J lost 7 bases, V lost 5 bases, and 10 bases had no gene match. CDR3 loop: CASSPEGAEGEKLFF. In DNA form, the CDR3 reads TGTGCCAGCAGCCCCGAGGGGGCAGAGGGTGAAAAACTGTTTTTT.

CDR3 nucleotide sequence: TGTGCCAGCAGGGGGAAGGGGCTCTTGGAGACTGAAGCTTTCTTT. Translation gives CASRGKGLLETEAFF. The chain combines TRBV2 with TRBJ1-1, with a possible D match to TRBD1 (5 bases). Germline V gives CDR1 SNHLY, CDR2 FYNNEI. CDR3 length: 15 residues. V gave up 6 bases and J gave up 5 bases, with 19 bases separating them. The full variable domain, with the rest looked up from reference TRBV2 and TRBJ1-1, is EPEVTQTPSHQVTQMGQEVILRCVPISNHLYFYWYRQILGQKVEFLVSFYNNEISEKSEIFDDQFSVERPDGSNFTLKIRSTKLEDSAMYFCASRGKGLLETEAFFGQGTRLTVV.

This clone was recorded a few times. The CDR3 sequence is CASSGIGGGPHNEQFF. The CDR3 DNA is TGTGCCAGCAGCGGAATCGGGGGGGGACCGCACAATGAGCAGTTCTTC. The chain carries TRBV11-2 and TRBJ2-1, with 8 nucleotides matching TRBD2. Trimming at V came to 5 bases and at J to 5 bases, leaving 11 bases not matched to a gene. CDR3 size: 16 residues. Per germline, CDR1 SGHAT and CDR2 FQNNGV.

For the CDR3, the DNA is TGTGCCAGCAGCTTGGCGACTAGCGGGGGGAACGCCTACGAGCAGTACTTC. Translating gives CASSLATSGGNAYEQYF. The chain uses TRBV5-5 and TRBJ2-7, with TRBD2 matching 13 bases. Looked up from germline, CDR1 is SGHKS and CDR2 is YYEKEE (reference sequence). CDR3 length equals 17 residues. Trimming at V came to 0 bases and at J to 2 bases, leaving 5 bases not matched to a gene.

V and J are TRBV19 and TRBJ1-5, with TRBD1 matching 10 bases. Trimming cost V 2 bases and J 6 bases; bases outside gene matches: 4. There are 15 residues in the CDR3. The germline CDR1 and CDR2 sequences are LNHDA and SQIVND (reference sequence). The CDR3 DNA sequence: TGTGCCAGTAGTATAAGACAGGGGGCGGGTCAGCCCCAGCATTTT. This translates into CASSIRQGAGQPQHF. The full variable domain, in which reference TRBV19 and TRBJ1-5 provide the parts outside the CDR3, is DGGITQSPKYLFRKEGQNVTLSCEQNLNHDAMYWYRQDPGQGLRLIYYSQIVNDFQKGDIAEGYSVSREKKESFPLTVTSAQKNPTAFYLCASSIRQGAGQPQHFGDGTRLSIL.

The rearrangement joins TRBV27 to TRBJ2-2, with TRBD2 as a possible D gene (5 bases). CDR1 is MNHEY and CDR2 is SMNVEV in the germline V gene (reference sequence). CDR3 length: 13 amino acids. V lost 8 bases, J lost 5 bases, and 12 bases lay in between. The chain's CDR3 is CASSRRRTGELFF. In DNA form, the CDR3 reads TGTGCCAGCTCCCGGCGGAGGACCGGGGAGCTGTTTTTT.

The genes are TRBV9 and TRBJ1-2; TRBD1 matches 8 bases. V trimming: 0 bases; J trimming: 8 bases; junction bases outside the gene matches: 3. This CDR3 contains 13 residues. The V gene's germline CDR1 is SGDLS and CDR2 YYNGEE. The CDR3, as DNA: TGTGCCAGCAGCGTAGCAGGGGGCGAGGGCTACACCTTC. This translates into CASSVAGGEGYTF. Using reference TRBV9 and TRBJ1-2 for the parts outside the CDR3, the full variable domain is DSGVTQTPKHLITATGQRVTLRCSPRSGDLSVYWYQQSLDQGLQFLIQYYNGEERAKGNILERFSAQQFPDLHSELNLSSLELGDSALYFCASSVAGGEGYTFGSGTRLTVV.

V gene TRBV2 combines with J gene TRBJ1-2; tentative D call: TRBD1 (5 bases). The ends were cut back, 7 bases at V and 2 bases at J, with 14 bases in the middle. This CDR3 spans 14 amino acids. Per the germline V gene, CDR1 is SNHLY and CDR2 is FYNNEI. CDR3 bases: TGTGCCAGCATCCCCTTGGGGGGAAACTATGGCTACACCTTC. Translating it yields CASIPLGGNYGYTF.

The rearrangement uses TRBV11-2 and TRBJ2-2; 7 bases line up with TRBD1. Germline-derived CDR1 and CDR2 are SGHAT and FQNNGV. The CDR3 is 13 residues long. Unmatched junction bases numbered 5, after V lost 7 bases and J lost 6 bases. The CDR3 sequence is CASKQGLPGELFF. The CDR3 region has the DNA TGTGCCAGCAAACAGGGGCTCCCCGGGGAGCTGTTTTTT.

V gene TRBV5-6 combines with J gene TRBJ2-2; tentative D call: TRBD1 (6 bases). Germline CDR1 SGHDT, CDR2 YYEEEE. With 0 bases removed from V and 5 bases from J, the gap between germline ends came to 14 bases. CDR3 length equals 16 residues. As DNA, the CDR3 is TGTGCCAGCAGCTTGGGACCAGGGGTAGGGACCGGGGAGCTGTTTTTT. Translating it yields CASSLGPGVGTGELFF.

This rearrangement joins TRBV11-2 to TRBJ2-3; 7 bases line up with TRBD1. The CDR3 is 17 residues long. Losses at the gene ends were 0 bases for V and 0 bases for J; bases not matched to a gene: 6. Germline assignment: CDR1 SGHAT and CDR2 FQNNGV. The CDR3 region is CASSLDPGQASTDTQYF. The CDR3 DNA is TGTGCCAGCAGCTTAGATCCTGGACAGGCTAGCACAGATACGCAGTATTTT.

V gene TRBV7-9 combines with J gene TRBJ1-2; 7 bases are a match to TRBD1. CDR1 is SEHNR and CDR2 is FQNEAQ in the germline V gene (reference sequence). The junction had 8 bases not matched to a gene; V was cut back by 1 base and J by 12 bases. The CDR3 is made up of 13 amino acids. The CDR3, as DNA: TGTGCCAGCAGCTTAGATGACAGGGTGGCCCACACCTTC. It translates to CASSLDDRVAHTF.

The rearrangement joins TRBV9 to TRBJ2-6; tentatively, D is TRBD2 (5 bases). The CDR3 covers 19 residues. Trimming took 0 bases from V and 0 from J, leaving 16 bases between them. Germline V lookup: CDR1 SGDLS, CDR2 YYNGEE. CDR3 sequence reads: CASSVVQWGVDSGANVLTF. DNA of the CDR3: TGTGCCAGCAGCGTAGTACAGTGGGGAGTGGACTCTGGGGCCAACGTCCTGACTTTC.

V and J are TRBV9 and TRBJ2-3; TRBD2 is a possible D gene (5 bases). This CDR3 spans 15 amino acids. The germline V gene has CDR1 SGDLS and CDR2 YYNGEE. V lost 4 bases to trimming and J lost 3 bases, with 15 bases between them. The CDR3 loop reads CASSPPGPGTDTQYF. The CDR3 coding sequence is TGTGCCAGCAGCCCCCCTGGGCCGGGGACAGATACGCAGTATTTT. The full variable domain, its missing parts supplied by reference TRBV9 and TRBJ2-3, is DSGVTQTPKHLITATGQRVTLRCSPRSGDLSVYWYQQSLDQGLQFLIQYYNGEERAKGNILERFSAQQFPDLHSELNLSSLELGDSALYFCASSPPGPGTDTQYFGPGTRLTVL.

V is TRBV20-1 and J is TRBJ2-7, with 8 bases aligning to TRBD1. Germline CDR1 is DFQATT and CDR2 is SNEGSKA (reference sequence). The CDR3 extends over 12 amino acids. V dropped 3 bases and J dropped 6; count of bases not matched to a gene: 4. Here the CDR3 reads CSASIDRGEQYF. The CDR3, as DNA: TGCAGTGCTAGTATAGACAGGGGCGAGCAGTACTTC.

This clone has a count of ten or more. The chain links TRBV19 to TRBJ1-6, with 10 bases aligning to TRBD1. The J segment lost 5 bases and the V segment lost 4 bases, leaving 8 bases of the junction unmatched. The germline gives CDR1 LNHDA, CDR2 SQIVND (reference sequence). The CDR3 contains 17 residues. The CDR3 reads CASSTPGQGTDNSPLHF. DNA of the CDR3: TGTGCCAGTAGTACCCCGGGACAGGGGACGGATAATTCACCCCTCCACTTT.

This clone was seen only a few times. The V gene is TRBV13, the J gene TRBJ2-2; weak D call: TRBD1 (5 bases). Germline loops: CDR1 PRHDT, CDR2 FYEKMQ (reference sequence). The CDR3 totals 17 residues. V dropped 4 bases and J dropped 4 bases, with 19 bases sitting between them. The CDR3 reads CASSYIYSLGPTGELFF. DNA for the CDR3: TGTGCCAGCAGCTACATCTATTCTCTGGGGCCCACCGGGGAGCTGTTTTTT.

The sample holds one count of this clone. CDR3 in DNA: TGCGCCAGCAGCCCCAACAGCCCTAATGAAAAACTGTTTTTT. Amino acids: CASSPNSPNEKLFF. The chain carries TRBV4-1 and TRBJ1-4, with unresolved D. The CDR3 covers 14 residues. V was shortened by 4 bases and J by 3 bases, with 9 bases between the two germline ends. The germline CDR1 and CDR2 sequences are MGHRA and YSYEKL.

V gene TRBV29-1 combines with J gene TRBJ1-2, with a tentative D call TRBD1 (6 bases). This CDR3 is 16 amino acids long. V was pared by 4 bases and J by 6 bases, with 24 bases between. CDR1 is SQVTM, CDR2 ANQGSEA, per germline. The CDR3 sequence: CSVGGEAGAARNGYTF. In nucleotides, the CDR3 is TGCAGCGTTGGAGGGGAGGCGGGGGCTGCAAGGAATGGCTACACCTTC.